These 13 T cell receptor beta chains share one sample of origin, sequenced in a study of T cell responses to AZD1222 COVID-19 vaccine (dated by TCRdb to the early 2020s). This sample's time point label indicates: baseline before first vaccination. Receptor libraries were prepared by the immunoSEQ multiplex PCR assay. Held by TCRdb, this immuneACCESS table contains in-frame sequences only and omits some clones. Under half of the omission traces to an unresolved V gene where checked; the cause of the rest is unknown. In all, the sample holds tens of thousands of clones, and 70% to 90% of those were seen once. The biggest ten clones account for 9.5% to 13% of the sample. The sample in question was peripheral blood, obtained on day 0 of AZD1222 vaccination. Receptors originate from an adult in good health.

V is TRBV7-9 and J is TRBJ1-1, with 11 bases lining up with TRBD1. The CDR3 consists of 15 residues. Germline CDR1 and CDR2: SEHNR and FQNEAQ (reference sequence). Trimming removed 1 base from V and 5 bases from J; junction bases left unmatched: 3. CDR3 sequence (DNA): TGTGCCAGCAGCTTAGTCGGACAGGGGGCTACTGAAGCTTTCTTT. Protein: CASSLVGQGATEAFF.

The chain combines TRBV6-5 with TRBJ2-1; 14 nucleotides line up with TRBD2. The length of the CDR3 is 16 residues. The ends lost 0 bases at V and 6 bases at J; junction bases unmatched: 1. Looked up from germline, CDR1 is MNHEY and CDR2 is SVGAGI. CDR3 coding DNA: TGTGCCAGCAGTTACTCGGGACTAGCGGGAGCCAATGAGCAGTTCTTC. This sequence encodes CASSYSGLAGANEQFF.

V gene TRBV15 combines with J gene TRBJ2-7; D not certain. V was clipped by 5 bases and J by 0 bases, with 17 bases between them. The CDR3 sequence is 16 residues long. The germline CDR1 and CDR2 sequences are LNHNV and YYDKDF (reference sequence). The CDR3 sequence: CATSREYQESSYEQYF. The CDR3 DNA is TGTGCCACCAGCCGTGAGTATCAGGAGAGCTCCTACGAGCAGTACTTC.

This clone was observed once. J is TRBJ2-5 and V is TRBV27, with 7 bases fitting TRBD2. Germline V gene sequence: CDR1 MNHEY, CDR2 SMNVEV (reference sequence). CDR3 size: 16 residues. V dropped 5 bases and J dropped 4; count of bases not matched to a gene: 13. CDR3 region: CASSAALGLERETQYF. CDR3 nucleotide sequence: TGTGCCAGCAGTGCAGCCCTCGGACTAGAGAGAGAGACCCAGTACTTC.

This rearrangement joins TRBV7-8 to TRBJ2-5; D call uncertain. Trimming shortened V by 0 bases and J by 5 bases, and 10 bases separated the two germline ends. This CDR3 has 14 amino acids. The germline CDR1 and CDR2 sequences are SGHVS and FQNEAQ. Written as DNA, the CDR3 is TGTGCCAGCAGCTTAGCCAGGCCGCGGGAGACCCAGTACTTC. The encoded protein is CASSLARPRETQYF.

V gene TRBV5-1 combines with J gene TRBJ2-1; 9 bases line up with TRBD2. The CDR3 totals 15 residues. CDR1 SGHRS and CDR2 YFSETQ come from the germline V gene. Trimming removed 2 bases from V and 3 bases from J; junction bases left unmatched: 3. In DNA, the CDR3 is TGCGCCAGCAGCTTACAGCGGGGGGACTACAATGAGCAGTTCTTC. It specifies CASSLQRGDYNEQFF.

The chain's CDR3 is CASSPRGFTDTQYF. The CDR3 DNA is TGTGCCAGCAGCCCGCGGGGGTTCACAGATACGCAGTATTTT. The gene calls are TRBV14 and TRBJ2-3; TRBD2 matches at 7 bases. Trimming at V came to 4 bases and at J to 2 bases, leaving 3 bases not matched to a gene. CDR1 is SGHDN and CDR2 is FVKESK in the germline V gene. The CDR3 runs to 14 residues.

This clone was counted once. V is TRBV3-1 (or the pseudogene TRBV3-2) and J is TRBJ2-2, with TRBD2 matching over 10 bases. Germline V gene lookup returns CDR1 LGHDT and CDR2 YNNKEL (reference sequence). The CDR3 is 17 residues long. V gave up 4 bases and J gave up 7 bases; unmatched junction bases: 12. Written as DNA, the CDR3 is TGTGCCAGCAGCCGGACCTCAGCGGGAGGGTCAGGCGGGGAGCTGTTTTTT. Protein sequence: CASSRTSAGGSGGELFF.

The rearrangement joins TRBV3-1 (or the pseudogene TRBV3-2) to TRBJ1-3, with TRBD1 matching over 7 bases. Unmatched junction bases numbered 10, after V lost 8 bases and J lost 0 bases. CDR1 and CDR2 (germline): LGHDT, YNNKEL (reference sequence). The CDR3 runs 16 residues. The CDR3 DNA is TGTGCCAGCCACGGGGACAGCCTGATCTCTGGAAACACCATATATTTT. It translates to CASHGDSLISGNTIYF.

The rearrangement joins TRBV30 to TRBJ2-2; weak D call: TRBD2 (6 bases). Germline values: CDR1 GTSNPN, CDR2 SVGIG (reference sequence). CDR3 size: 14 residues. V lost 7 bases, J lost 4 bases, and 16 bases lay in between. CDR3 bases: TGTGCCTCCCCCGGCGGGGCGGGCACCGGGGAGCTGTTTTTT. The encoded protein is CASPGGAGTGELFF. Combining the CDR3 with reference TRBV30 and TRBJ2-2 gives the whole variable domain SQTIHQWPATLVQPVGSPLSLECTVEGTSNPNLYWYRQAAGRGLQLLFYSVGIGQISSEVPQNLSASRPQDRQFILSSKKLLLSDSGFYLCASPGGAGTGELFFGEGSRLTVL.

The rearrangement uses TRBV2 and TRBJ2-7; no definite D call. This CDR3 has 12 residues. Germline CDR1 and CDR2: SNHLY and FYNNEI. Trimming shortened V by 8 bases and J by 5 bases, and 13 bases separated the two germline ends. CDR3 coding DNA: TGTGCCAGCCAGAAGGGCGTCAACGAGCAGTACTTC. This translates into CASQKGVNEQYF.

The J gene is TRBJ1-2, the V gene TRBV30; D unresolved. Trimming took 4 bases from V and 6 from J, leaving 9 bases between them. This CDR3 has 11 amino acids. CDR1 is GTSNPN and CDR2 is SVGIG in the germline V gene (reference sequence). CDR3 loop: CAWKRGNGYTF. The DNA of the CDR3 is TGTGCCTGGAAGCGAGGGAATGGCTACACCTTC.

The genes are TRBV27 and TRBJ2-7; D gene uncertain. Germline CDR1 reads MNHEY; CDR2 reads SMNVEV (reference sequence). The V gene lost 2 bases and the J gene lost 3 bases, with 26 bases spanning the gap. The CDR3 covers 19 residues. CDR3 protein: CASSLSSRFGRHKGYEQYF. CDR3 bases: TGTGCCAGCAGTTTAAGTTCCCGATTCGGGCGGCATAAGGGCTACGAGCAGTACTTC.